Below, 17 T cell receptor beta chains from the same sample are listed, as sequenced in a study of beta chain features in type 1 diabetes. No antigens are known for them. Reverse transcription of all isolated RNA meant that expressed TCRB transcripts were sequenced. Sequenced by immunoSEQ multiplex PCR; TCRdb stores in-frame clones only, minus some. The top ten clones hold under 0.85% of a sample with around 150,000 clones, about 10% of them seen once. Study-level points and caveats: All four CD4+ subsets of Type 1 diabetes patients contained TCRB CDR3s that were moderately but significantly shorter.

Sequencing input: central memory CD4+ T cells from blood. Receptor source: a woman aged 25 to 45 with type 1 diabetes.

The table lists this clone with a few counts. The CDR3 region is CASSSTAYEAFF. CDR3 coding DNA: TGTGCCAGCAGTTCGACAGCCTATGAAGCTTTCTTT. This chain links TRBV28 with TRBJ1-1; weak D call: TRBD1 (5 bases). Trimming took 4 bases from V and 7 from J, leaving 10 bases between them. Germline lookup yields CDR1 MDHEN and CDR2 SYDVKM. The CDR3 has 12 amino acids.

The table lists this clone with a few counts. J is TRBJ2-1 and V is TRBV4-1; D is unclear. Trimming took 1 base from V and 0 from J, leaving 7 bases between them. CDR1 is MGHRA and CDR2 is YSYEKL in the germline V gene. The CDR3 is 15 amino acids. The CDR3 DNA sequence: TGCGCCAGCAGCCAAGGACTGAGCTCCTACAATGAGCAGTTCTTC. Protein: CASSQGLSSYNEQFF.

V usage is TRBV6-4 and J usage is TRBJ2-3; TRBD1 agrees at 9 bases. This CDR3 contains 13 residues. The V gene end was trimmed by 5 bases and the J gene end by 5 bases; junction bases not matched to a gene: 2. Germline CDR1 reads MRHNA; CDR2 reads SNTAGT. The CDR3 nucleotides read TGTGCCAGCAGTCGACAGGGGGGAGATACGCAGTATTTT. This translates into CASSRQGGDTQYF.

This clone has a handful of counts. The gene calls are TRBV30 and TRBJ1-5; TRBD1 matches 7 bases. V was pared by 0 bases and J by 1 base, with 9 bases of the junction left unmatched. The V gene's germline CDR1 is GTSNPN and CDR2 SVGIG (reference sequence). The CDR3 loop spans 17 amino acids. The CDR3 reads CAWSVRQGGWSNQPQHF. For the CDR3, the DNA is TGTGCCTGGAGTGTACGACAGGGAGGTTGGAGCAATCAGCCCCAGCATTTT.

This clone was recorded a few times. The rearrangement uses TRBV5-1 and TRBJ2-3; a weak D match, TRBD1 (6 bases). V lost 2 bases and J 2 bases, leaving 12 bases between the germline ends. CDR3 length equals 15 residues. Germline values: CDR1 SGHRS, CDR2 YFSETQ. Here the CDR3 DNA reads TGCGCCAGCAGCTTTGCAGGGACATCCACAGATACGCAGTATTTT. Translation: CASSFAGTSTDTQYF.

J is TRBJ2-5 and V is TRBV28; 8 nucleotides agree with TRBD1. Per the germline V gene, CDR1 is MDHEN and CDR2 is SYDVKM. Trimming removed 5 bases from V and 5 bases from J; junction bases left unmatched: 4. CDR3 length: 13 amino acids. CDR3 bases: TGTGCCAGCAGTGGCAGGGGGCGGGAGACCCAGTACTTC. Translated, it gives CASSGRGRETQYF.

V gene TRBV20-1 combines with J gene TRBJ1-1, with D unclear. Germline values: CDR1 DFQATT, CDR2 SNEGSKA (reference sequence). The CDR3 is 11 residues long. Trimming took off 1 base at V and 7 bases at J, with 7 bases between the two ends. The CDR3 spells CSARGGGEAFF. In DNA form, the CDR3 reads TGCAGTGCTAGAGGGGGAGGTGAAGCTTTCTTT.

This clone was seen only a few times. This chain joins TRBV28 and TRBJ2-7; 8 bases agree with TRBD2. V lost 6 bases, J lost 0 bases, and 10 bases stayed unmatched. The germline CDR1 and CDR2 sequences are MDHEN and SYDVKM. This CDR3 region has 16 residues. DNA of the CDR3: TGTGCCAGCAGCGATTTCGAGCGGGAGAGCTCCTACGAGCAGTACTTC. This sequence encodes CASSDFERESSYEQYF. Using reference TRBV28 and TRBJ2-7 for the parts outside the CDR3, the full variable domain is DVKVTQSSRYLVKRTGEKVFLECVQDMDHENMFWYRQDPGLGLRLIYFSYDVKMKEKGDIPEGYSVSREKKERFSLILESASTNQTSMYLCASSDFERESSYEQYFGPGTRLTVT.

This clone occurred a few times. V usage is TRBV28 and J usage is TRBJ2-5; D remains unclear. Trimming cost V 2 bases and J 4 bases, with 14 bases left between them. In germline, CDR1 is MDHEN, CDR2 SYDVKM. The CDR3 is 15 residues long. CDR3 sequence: CASSLSWSTRETQYF. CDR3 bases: TGTGCCAGCAGTTTAAGCTGGAGCACGAGAGAGACCCAGTACTTC.

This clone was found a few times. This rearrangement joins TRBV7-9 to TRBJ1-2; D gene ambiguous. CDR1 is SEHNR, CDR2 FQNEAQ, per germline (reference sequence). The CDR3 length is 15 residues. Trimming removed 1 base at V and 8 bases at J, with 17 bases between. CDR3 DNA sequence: TGTGCCAGCAGCTTAGTTCCGGCAGCTTTGCGGGGCTACACCTTC. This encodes CASSLVPAALRGYTF.

CDR3 amino acids: CASSLATISPYNEQFF. CDR3 coding DNA: TGTGCCAGCAGCTTGGCCACTATTAGCCCTTACAATGAGCAGTTCTTC. The chain recombines TRBV5-8 with TRBJ2-1; no firm D call. Trimming left V 0 bases short and J 4 bases short, with 14 bases between. CDR3 length equals 16 residues. The germline V gene encodes CDR1 SGHTS and CDR2 YDEGEE.

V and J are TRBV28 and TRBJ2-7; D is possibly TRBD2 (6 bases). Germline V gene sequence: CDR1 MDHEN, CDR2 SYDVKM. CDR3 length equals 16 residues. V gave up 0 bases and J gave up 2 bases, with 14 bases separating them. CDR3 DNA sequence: TGTGCCAGCAGTTTATGGGACCCGGGGGTAGCCTACGAGCAGTACTTC. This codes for CASSLWDPGVAYEQYF.

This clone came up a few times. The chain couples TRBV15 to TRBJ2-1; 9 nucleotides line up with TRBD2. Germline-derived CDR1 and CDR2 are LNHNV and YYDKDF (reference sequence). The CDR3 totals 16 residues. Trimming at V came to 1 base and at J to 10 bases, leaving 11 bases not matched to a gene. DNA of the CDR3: TGTGCCACCAGCAGAGCCAGAAGTAGCGGGAGCGGGGAGCAGTTCTTC. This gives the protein CATSRARSSGSGEQFF. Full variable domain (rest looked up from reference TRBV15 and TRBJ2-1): DAMVIQNPRYQVTQFGKPVTLSCSQTLNHNVMYWYQQKSSQAPKLLFHYYDKDFNNEADTPDNFQSRRPNTSFCFLDIRSPGLGDTAMYLCATSRARSSGSGEQFFGPGTRLTVL.

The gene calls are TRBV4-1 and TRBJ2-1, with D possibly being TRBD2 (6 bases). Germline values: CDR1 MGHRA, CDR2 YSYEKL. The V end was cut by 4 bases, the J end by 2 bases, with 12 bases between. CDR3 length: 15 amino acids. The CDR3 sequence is CASSLLGLPYNEQFF. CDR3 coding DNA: TGCGCCAGCAGCCTCCTGGGACTTCCCTACAATGAGCAGTTCTTC.

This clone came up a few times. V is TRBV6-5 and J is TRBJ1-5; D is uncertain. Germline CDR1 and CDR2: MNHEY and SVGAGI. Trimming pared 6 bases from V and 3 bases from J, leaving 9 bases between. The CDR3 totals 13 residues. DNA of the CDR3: TGTGCCAGCAGCCTACAGTACAATCAGCCCCAGCATTTT. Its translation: CASSLQYNQPQHF.

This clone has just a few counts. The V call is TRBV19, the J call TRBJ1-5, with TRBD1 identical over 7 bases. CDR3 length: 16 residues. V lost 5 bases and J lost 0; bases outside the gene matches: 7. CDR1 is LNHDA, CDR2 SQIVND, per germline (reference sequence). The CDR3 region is CASSQGTAHSNQPQHF. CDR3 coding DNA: TGTGCCAGTAGTCAGGGGACAGCCCATAGCAATCAGCCCCAGCATTTT.

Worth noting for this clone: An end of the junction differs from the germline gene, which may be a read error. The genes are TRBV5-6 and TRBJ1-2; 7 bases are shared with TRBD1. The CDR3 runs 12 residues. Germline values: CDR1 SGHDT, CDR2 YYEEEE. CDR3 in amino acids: CASSRQGYAYTF. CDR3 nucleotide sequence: TGTGCCAGCAGCCGACAGGGTTATGCCTACACCTTC.